Listed below are T cell receptor beta chains from one sample, sequenced in a study of blood T cell repertoires in COVID-19. The assay was immunoSEQ multiplex PCR, and TCRdb's table has in-frame clones only and misses some. The sample lists around 100,000 clones; around 90% were seen once. Input material: peripheral blood. These receptors were obtained from a human donor in a cohort sampled during active COVID-19. CDR3s include the opening cysteine and the closing phenylalanine or tryptophan.

j_gene | v_gene | CDR3aa
TRBJ2-7 | TRBV3-1/TRBV3-2 | CASSPLGHSPRPGEQYF
TRBJ2-1 | TRBV5-1 | CASSWGDLWGSSGSRNEQFF
TRBJ1-4 | TRBV19 | CASTPDSLPGQGGEKLFF
TRBJ2-6 | TRBV29-1 | CSVDGENGANVLTF
TRBJ1-1 | TRBV30 | CAWSNRGVRMNTEAFF
TRBJ1-2 | TRBV30 | CAWGRDRALRYGYTF
TRBJ2-6 | TRBV21-1 | CASSKRGCRLLESGANVLTF
TRBJ1-6 | TRBV11-2 | CASSLGPRGGQNSPLHF
TRBJ2-2 | TRBV6-1 | CASREGTSGSFGELFF
TRBJ2-7 | TRBV23-1 | CASSHPEGQKVNYEQYF
TRBJ2-1 | TRBV5-1 | CASSLVGGIHNEQFF
TRBJ1-2 | TRBV6-6 | CASSYVGGGGYTF
TRBJ2-7 | TRBV11-2 | CASSAGLAVTYEQYF
TRBJ1-6 | TRBV12-3/TRBV12-4 | CASSLGQNQPLHF
TRBJ2-1 | TRBV6-4 | CASSDSGTGAVNEQFF
TRBJ2-7 | TRBV7-8 | CASSILPHYEQYF
TRBJ2-1 | TRBV9 | CASRASGSVSNEQFF